Below, 14 T cell receptor beta chains from the same sample are listed, as sequenced in a study of blood T cell repertoires in COVID-19. Clones were sequenced by immunoSEQ multiplex PCR, and TCRdb holds only the in-frame ones, with some missing. The data show 450,000 to 500,000 clones, 70% to 90% seen once. Sequenced sample: peripheral blood. These receptors came from a human donor in a cohort sampled during active COVID-19.

The rearrangement links TRBV9 to TRBJ2-1; 9 bases agree with TRBD2. Germline trimming cut 4 bases from V and 5 bases from J; bases unmatched to any gene: 10. The CDR3 has 16 amino acids. Germline CDR1 is SGDLS and CDR2 is YYNGEE. CDR3 loop: CASSFLRGRADNEQFF. The CDR3 nucleotides are TGTGCCAGCAGCTTCCTTCGCGGGAGGGCCGACAATGAGCAGTTCTTC. Full variable domain (rest looked up from reference TRBV9 and TRBJ2-1): DSGVTQTPKHLITATGQRVTLRCSPRSGDLSVYWYQQSLDQGLQFLIQYYNGEERAKGNILERFSAQQFPDLHSELNLSSLELGDSALYFCASSFLRGRADNEQFFGPGTRLTVL.

The chain carries TRBV27 and TRBJ2-5; possibly TRBD1 for D (6 bases). V was trimmed by 6 bases and J by 5 bases, leaving 10 bases between them. Germline V CDR1 and CDR2: MNHEY, SMNVEV (reference sequence). The CDR3 spans 12 residues. As DNA, the CDR3 is TGTGCCAGCAGCGTGAGGGGGGAGACCCAGTACTTC. Protein sequence: CASSVRGETQYF.

The chain has TRBV5-5 and TRBJ2-5; tentative D call: TRBD2 (6 bases). Trimming left V 4 bases short and J 3 bases short, with 13 bases between. The CDR3 is made up of 14 amino acids. CDR1 and CDR2 (germline): SGHKS, YYEKEE (reference sequence). CDR3 nucleotide sequence: TGTGCCAGCAGCCGAGGAGGGTCGGAAGAGACCCAGTACTTC. This sequence encodes CASSRGGSEETQYF.

This chain connects TRBV5-6 to TRBJ2-5; 8 bases match TRBD1. CDR1 and CDR2 (germline): SGHDT, YYEEEE. This CDR3 has 15 amino acids. The V gene end was trimmed by 0 bases and the J gene end by 5 bases; junction bases not matched to a gene: 6. CDR3 DNA sequence: TGTGCCAGCAGCTTGGACAGGGGGGTGTGGGAGACCCAGTACTTC. Protein product: CASSLDRGVWETQYF.

This clone was seen a handful of times. The gene calls are TRBV5-4 and TRBJ2-5, with 9 bases that match TRBD1. The CDR3 is made up of 14 amino acids. CDR1 and CDR2 from the germline V gene are SGHNT and YYREEE (reference sequence). With V trimmed by 7 bases and J by 4 bases, 8 bases remained unmatched. CDR3: CASGTGFGGETQYF. CDR3 DNA: TGTGCCAGCGGGACAGGGTTTGGGGGAGAGACCCAGTACTTC.

The V call is TRBV19, the J call TRBJ2-5; the D gene is possibly TRBD2 (6 bases). The CDR3 runs to 15 residues. The germline CDR1 and CDR2 sequences are LNHDA and SQIVND (reference sequence). V was pared by 4 bases and J by 2 bases, with 14 bases between. The CDR3, as DNA: TGTGCCAGTAGTAGCGGCGGGACGGGTCAAGAGACCCAGTACTTC. Translation gives CASSSGGTGQETQYF. The variable domain in full, completed from reference TRBV19 and TRBJ2-5, reads DGGITQSPKYLFRKEGQNVTLSCEQNLNHDAMYWYRQDPGQGLRLIYYSQIVNDFQKGDIAEGYSVSREKKESFPLTVTSAQKNPTAFYLCASSSGGTGQETQYFGPGTRLLVL.

The V gene is TRBV5-4, the J gene TRBJ2-5; D is undetermined. The V gene lost 5 bases and the J gene lost 2 bases, with 13 bases spanning the gap. The CDR3 consists of 14 residues. Germline CDR1 is SGHNT and CDR2 is YYREEE (reference sequence). The chain's CDR3 is CASRSIQSQETQYF. CDR3 nucleotide sequence: TGTGCCAGCAGATCAATACAGAGTCAAGAGACCCAGTACTTC.

In its sample, this clone was seen a few times. CDR3 region: CASSLDGSTGGNQPQHF. The DNA of the CDR3 is TGCGCCAGCAGCTTGGATGGGTCGACAGGCGGAAATCAGCCCCAGCATTTT. The chain has TRBV5-1 and TRBJ1-5; the D gene is possibly TRBD1 (6 bases). The CDR3 contains 17 residues. Germline assignment: CDR1 SGHRS and CDR2 YFSETQ. Trimming removed 0 bases at V and 4 bases at J, with 17 bases between.

The gene calls are TRBV19 and TRBJ2-7; tentative D call: TRBD2 (5 bases). The V gene's germline CDR1 is LNHDA and CDR2 SQIVND (reference sequence). V gave up 6 bases and J gave up 3 bases, with 12 bases separating them. This CDR3 contains 13 residues. The CDR3 loop reads CASRRADYYEQYF. The CDR3 DNA follows: TGTGCCAGTAGGAGAGCGGATTACTACGAGCAGTACTTC.

This clone was recorded a few times. This chain connects TRBV6-5 to TRBJ1-2, with no clear D. Trimming stripped 6 bases from V and 5 bases from J, with 16 bases between. Germline CDR1 reads MNHEY; CDR2 reads SVGAGI. This CDR3 contains 14 residues. CDR3 DNA: TGTGCCAGCAGCCCCGTGGAGGGCGGATATGGCTACACCTTC. It codes for CASSPVEGGYGYTF.

This clone has just one count. V usage is TRBV7-9 and J usage is TRBJ2-1, with 9 bases fitting TRBD2. The germline V gene encodes CDR1 SEHNR and CDR2 FQNEAQ (reference sequence). This CDR3 comprises 17 residues. With V trimmed by 0 bases and J by 1 base, 4 bases remained unmatched. The CDR3 DNA follows: TGTGCCAGCAGCTTAGCGGAGACTAGCGGATCCTACAATGAGCAGTTCTTC. Translating gives CASSLAETSGSYNEQFF. Drawing the rest from reference TRBV7-9 and TRBJ2-1, the complete variable domain is DTGVSQNPRHKITKRGQNVTFRCDPISEHNRLYWYRQTLGQGPEFLTYFQNEAQLEKSRLLSDRFSAERPKGSFSTLEIQRTEQGDSAMYLCASSLAETSGSYNEQFFGPGTRLTVL.

The chain is built from TRBV28 and TRBJ2-1; no clear D. Germline CDR1 reads MDHEN; CDR2 reads SYDVKM. Between the trimmed V and J ends, which lost 5 bases and 4 bases, there was a span of 12 bases. The CDR3 covers 14 residues. CDR3 DNA: TGTGCCAGCAGTCATCCCCCGGAGTACAATGAGCAGTTCTTC. This gives the protein CASSHPPEYNEQFF.

This chain links TRBV7-2 with TRBJ2-1; D gene ambiguous. Trimming cost V 0 bases and J 4 bases, with 10 bases left between them. CDR3 length: 15 residues. CDR1 is SGHTA, CDR2 FQGNSA, per germline. The CDR3 DNA reads TGTGCCAGCAGCTTAGCCAGGCTCAGGTACAATGAGCAGTTCTTC. Amino acid sequence: CASSLARLRYNEQFF.

The chain carries TRBV6-5 and TRBJ2-3; 12 bases map to TRBD2. Germline CDR1 reads MNHEY; CDR2 reads SVGAGI. V was clipped by 6 bases and J by 4 bases; unmatched bases: 5. This CDR3 region has 15 residues. The CDR3 is CASRTTSGSADTQYF. The CDR3 DNA sequence: TGTGCCAGCAGAACGACTAGCGGGAGCGCAGATACGCAGTATTTT.